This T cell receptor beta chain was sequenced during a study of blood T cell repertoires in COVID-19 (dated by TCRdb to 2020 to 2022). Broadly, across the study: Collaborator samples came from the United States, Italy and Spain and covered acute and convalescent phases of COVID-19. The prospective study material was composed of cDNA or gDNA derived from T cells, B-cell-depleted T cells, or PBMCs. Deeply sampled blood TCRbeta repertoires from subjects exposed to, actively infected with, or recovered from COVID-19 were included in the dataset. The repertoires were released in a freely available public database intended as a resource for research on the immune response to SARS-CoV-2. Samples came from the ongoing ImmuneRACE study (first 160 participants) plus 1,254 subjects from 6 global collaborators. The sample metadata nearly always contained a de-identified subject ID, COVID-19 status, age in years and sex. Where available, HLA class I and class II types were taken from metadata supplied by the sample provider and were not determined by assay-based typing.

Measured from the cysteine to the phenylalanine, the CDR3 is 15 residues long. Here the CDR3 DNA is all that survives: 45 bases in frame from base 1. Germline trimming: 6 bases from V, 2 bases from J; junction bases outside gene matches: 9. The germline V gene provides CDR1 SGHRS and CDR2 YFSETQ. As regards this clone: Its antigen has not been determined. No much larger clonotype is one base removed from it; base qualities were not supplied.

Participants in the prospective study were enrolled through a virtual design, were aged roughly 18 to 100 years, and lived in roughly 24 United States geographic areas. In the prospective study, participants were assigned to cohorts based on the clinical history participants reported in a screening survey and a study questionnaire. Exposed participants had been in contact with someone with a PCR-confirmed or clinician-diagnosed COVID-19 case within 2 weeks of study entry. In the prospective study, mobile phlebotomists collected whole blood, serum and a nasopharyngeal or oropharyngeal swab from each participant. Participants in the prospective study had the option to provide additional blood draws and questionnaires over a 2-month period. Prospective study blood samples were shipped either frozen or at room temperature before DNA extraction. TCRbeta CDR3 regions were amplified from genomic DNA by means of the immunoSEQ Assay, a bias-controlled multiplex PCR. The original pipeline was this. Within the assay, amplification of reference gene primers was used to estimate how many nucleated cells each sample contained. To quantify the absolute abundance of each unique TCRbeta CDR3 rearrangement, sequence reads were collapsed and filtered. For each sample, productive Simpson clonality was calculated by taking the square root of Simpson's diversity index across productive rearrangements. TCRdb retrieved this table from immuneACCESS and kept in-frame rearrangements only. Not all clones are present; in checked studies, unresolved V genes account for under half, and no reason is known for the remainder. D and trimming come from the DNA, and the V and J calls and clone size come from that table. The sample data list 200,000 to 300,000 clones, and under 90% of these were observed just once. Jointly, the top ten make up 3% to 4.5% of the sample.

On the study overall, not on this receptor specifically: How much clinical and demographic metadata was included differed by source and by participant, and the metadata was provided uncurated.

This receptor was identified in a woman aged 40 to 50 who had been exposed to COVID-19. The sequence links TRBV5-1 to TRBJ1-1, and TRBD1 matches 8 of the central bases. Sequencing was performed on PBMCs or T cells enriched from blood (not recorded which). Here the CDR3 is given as CASTILTGANTEAFF. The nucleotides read TGCGCCAGCACAATACTGACAGGGGCTAACACTGAAGCTTTCTTT.